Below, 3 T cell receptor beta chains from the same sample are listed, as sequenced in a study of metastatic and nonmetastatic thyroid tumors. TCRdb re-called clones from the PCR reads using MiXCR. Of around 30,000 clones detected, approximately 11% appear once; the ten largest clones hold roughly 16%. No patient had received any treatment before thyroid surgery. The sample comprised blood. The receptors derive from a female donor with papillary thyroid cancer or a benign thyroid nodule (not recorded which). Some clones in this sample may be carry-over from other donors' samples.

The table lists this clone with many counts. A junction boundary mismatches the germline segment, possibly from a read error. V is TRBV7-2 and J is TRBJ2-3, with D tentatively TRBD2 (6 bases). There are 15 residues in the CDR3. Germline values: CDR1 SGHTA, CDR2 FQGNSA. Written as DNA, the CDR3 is TGTGCCGGCAGCTTAGCCGGGGGTAGCACAGATACGCAGTATTTT. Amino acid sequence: CAGSLAGGSTDTQYF.

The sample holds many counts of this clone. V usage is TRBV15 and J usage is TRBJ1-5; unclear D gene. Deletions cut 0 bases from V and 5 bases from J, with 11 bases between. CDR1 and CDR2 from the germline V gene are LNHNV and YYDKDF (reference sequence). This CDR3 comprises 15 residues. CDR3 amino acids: CATSRDRGTYQPQHF. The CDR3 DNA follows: TGTGCCACCAGCAGAGATCGAGGCACCTATCAGCCCCAGCATTTT.

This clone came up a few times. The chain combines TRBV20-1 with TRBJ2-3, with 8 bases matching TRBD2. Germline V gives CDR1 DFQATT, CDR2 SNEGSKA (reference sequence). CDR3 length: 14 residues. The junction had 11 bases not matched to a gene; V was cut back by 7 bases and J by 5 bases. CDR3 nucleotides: TGCAGTGAAGGGTCGGGGGGGGCAGGAGATACGCAGTATTTT. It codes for CSEGSGGAGDTQYF.